This TCR beta chain is from a study of blood T cell repertoires in COVID-19. The repertoire was sequenced with immunoSEQ multiplex PCR; TCRdb's copy has only in-frame clones and lacks some. The sample has approximately 150,000 clones; about 79% are singletons. Trimming at V came to 5 bases and at J to 3 bases, leaving 9 bases not matched to a gene. This CDR3 region has 15 residues. CDR1 and CDR2 (germline): SQVTM, ANQGSEA. V gene TRBV29-1 combines with J gene TRBJ2-1; TRBD1 matches at 8 bases. The clonotype comes from a man in his fifties or sixties with active or convalescent COVID-19. Sequencing was done on a sample of peripheral blood. DNA of the CDR3: TGCAGCGTTCCCGCGACAGGGGCAATCTACAATGAGCAGTTCTTC. Protein sequence: CSVPATGAIYNEQFF.